The clone carrying this TCR beta chain was observed a single time. The data are from a study of blood T cell repertoires in COVID-19. As originally analysed: Quantification of nucleated cells was approximated via reference gene primer amplification. Only in-frame clones appear in the TCRdb table, and some are missing; sequencing was by immunoSEQ multiplex PCR. From that table come the V and J calls and clone size; the DNA was used to work out D and trimming. The sample holds about 160,000 clones; around 85% are singletons and the top ten take approximately 3.3%. Trimming at V came to 5 bases and at J to 1 base, leaving 17 bases not matched to a gene. The CDR3 consists of 20 residues. Germline assignment: CDR1 MNHNY and CDR2 SVGAGI (reference sequence).

This sequence joins TRBV6-6 and TRBJ1-3; 10 positions agree with TRBD1. This clonotype was obtained from a human donor with acute or convalescent COVID-19. The donor label of this sample is uncertain. The source material was peripheral blood. DNA for the CDR3: TGTGCCAGCAGTCGACAGGGGGCGGGGACAGCGGACCCATCTGGAAACACCATATATTTT. Translating gives CASSRQGAGTADPSGNTIYF.